The 27 T cell receptor beta chains below come from one sample, sequenced in a study of blood T cell repertoires in COVID-19. Here immunoSEQ multiplex PCR was the method, and the copy in TCRdb shows in-frame clones only, minus some. The sample has about 230,000 clones; 65% to 85% are singletons. Sequenced input: peripheral blood. The receptors were sampled from a man aged 35 to 55 with acute or convalescent COVID-19.

The sample holds a few counts of this clone. The V gene is TRBV25-1, the J gene TRBJ1-2; possible D gene TRBD1, 5 bases. Trimming cost V 3 bases and J 4 bases, with 12 bases left between them. The CDR3 has 14 amino acids. Germline-derived CDR1 and CDR2 are MGHDK and SYGVNS. The CDR3 is CASSDFDSSYGYTF. The CDR3 nucleotides are TGTGCCAGCAGTGATTTTGACAGCTCCTATGGCTACACCTTC.

The rearrangement links TRBV4-1 to TRBJ2-3, with 8 bases identical to TRBD2. Losses at the gene ends were 0 bases for V and 6 bases for J; bases not matched to a gene: 11. The CDR3 consists of 17 residues. CDR1 is MGHRA and CDR2 is YSYEKL in the germline V gene. The CDR3 DNA reads TGCGCCAGCAGCCAAGACCCCCCGAAGCGGGGGCACGATACGCAGTATTTT. Its translation is CASSQDPPKRGHDTQYF.

V is TRBV5-1 and J is TRBJ1-1, with 7 bases fitting TRBD1. This CDR3 is built from 14 residues. V trimming: 7 bases; J trimming: 1 base; junction bases outside the gene matches: 7. The V gene's germline CDR1 is SGHRS and CDR2 YFSETQ. Here the CDR3 reads CASSRGRANTEAFF. CDR3 nucleotide sequence: TGCGCCAGCTCGAGGGGGCGGGCGAACACTGAAGCTTTCTTT.

V and J are TRBV3-1 (or the pseudogene TRBV3-2) and TRBJ1-1, with 7 bases lining up with TRBD1. CDR1 and CDR2 from the germline V gene are LGHDT and YNNKEL (reference sequence). The CDR3 has 16 amino acids. V shed 1 base and J 3 bases; nucleotides not matched to a gene: 8. The CDR3 loop reads CASSQASDRADTEAFF. For the CDR3, the DNA is TGTGCCAGCAGCCAAGCAAGTGACAGGGCCGACACTGAAGCTTTCTTT.

Concerning this clone itself: Germline and junction disagree at one end, which may indicate a read error. V usage is TRBV3-1 (or the pseudogene TRBV3-2) and J usage is TRBJ1-3; 7 bases match TRBD1. The germline CDR1 and CDR2 sequences are LGHDT and YNNKEL (reference sequence). CDR3 length equals 14 residues. The CDR3 coding sequence is TGTGCCAGCAGCCAAGATCACAGGGGAAGCACCATATATTTT. Translating it yields CASSQDHRGSTIYF.

This chain uses TRBV19 with TRBJ2-7; D not resolved. V was cut by 3 bases and J by 0 bases, with 12 bases left in between. Per the germline V gene, CDR1 is LNHDA and CDR2 is SQIVND (reference sequence). The CDR3 is 15 amino acids. This CDR3 reads CASSIAAGLSYEQYF. In nucleotides, the CDR3 is TGTGCCAGTAGTATCGCCGCAGGCCTCTCCTACGAGCAGTACTTC. The full variable domain, its missing parts supplied by reference TRBV19 and TRBJ2-7, is DGGITQSPKYLFRKEGQNVTLSCEQNLNHDAMYWYRQDPGQGLRLIYYSQIVNDFQKGDIAEGYSVSREKKESFPLTVTSAQKNPTAFYLCASSIAAGLSYEQYFGPGTRLTVT.

The chain has TRBV7-2 and TRBJ2-7; TRBD2 aligns across 16 bases. J lost 11 bases, V lost 3 bases, and 4 bases had no gene match. CDR1 SGHTA and CDR2 FQGNSA come from the germline V gene. The CDR3 covers 14 residues. The CDR3 protein is CASSFPGTSGREYF. CDR3 sequence (DNA): TGTGCCAGCAGCTTCCCCGGGACTAGCGGGAGGGAGTACTTC.

V usage is TRBV7-8 and J usage is TRBJ1-6, with 10 bases aligning to TRBD1. Germline assignment: CDR1 SGHVS and CDR2 FQNEAQ. The CDR3 extends over 15 amino acids. The trim removed 8 bases at V and 10 bases at J, leaving 11 bases unmatched. This CDR3 is CASAWGTGVGSPLHF. CDR3 nucleotide sequence: TGTGCCAGCGCCTGGGGGACAGGGGTTGGGTCACCCCTCCACTTT. The variable domain in full, completed from reference TRBV7-8 and TRBJ1-6, reads GAGVSQSPRYKVAKRGQDVALRCDPISGHVSLFWYQQALGQGPEFLTYFQNEAQLDKSGLPSDRFFAERPEGSVSTLKIQRTQQEDSAVYLCASAWGTGVGSPLHFGNGTRLTVT.

This clone was seen a few times. The chain recombines TRBV15 with TRBJ1-5; the D gene is possibly TRBD1 (6 bases). Trimming took off 4 bases at V and 4 bases at J, with 8 bases between the two ends. CDR1 and CDR2 from the germline V gene are LNHNV and YYDKDF (reference sequence). The length of the CDR3 is 13 residues. For the CDR3, the DNA is TGTGCCACCAGCACCGACAGGAATCAGCCCCAGCATTTT. Translation gives CATSTDRNQPQHF.

The chain couples TRBV3-1 (or the pseudogene TRBV3-2) to TRBJ1-1, with a weak D call TRBD1 (5 bases). The CDR3 covers 15 residues. With 1 base removed from V and 6 bases from J, the gap between germline ends came to 15 bases. Germline V gene lookup returns CDR1 LGHDT and CDR2 YNNKEL (reference sequence). Here the CDR3 reads CASSQGDSSRPEAFF. The CDR3 DNA reads as TGTGCCAGCAGCCAAGGAGACAGCAGCCGACCTGAAGCTTTCTTT.

Only one count was recorded for this clone. The chain combines TRBV12-3 or TRBV12-4 with TRBJ1-2; 7 positions match TRBD1. Trimming took 7 bases from V and 8 from J; bases not matched to a gene: 10. This CDR3 has 13 residues. The CDR3 DNA reads TGTGCCAGCACTTCCGGGACAGAGCAAGGCTACACCTTC. Residues: CASTSGTEQGYTF.

J is TRBJ1-1 and V is TRBV9; weak D call: TRBD1 (6 bases). Per germline, CDR1 SGDLS and CDR2 YYNGEE. The V end was cut by 4 bases, the J end by 4 bases, with 14 bases between. This CDR3 is built from 14 residues. CDR3: CASSRGGVATEAFF. CDR3 bases: TGTGCCAGCAGCAGAGGGGGGGTGGCCACTGAAGCTTTCTTT.

This CDR3 is CASSDPSGGGSYTF. In DNA form, the CDR3 reads TGTGCCAGTAGTGACCCTTCAGGGGGCGGAAGCTACACCTTC. The chain joins TRBV19 to TRBJ1-2, with 8 nucleotides matching TRBD1. The CDR3 has 14 amino acids. V trimming: 5 bases; J trimming: 9 bases; junction bases outside the gene matches: 11. Germline V gene sequence: CDR1 LNHDA, CDR2 SQIVND (reference sequence).

The rearrangement uses TRBV29-1 and TRBJ2-3, with 7 bases that match TRBD2. The CDR3 spans 16 residues. V dropped 3 bases and J dropped 1; count of bases not matched to a gene: 10. The V gene's germline CDR1 is SQVTM and CDR2 ANQGSEA. The CDR3 protein is CSVDAGVSEGTDTQYF. The CDR3, as DNA: TGCAGCGTTGACGCGGGAGTAAGTGAGGGCACAGATACGCAGTATTTT.

CDR3 amino acids: CASSQSTSERVNEQFF. Here the CDR3 DNA reads TGCGCCAGCAGCCAATCCACCTCCGAGAGGGTGAATGAGCAGTTCTTC. The rearrangement uses TRBV4-1 and TRBJ2-1, with D perhaps matching TRBD2 (5 bases). Trimming left V 2 bases short and J 7 bases short, with 18 bases between. Germline V CDR1 and CDR2: MGHRA, YSYEKL. This CDR3 has 16 residues.

The sample holds a few counts of this clone. The CDR3 loop is CATKGISGSSSYNEQFF. For the CDR3, the DNA is TGTGCCACTAAAGGGATTAGCGGGTCGAGCTCCTACAATGAGCAGTTCTTC. The chain employs TRBV7-9 and TRBJ2-1, with TRBD2 identical over 7 bases. Trimming removed 10 bases from V and 0 bases from J; junction bases left unmatched: 15. The CDR3 runs to 17 residues. Germline-derived CDR1 and CDR2 are SEHNR and FQNEAQ (reference sequence). Looking up the rest from reference TRBV7-9 and TRBJ2-1 gives the full variable domain: DTGVSQNPRHKITKRGQNVTFRCDPISEHNRLYWYRQTLGQGPEFLTYFQNEAQLEKSRLLSDRFSAERPKGSFSTLEIQRTEQGDSAMYLCATKGISGSSSYNEQFFGPGTRLTVL.

The V call is TRBV7-9, the J call TRBJ1-1; possibly TRBD1 for D (6 bases). The CDR3 runs 12 residues. V lost 1 base, J lost 8 bases, and 8 bases lay in between. Germline V gives CDR1 SEHNR, CDR2 FQNEAQ (reference sequence). CDR3 residues: CASSLETGEAFF. CDR3 bases: TGTGCCAGCAGCTTAGAGACAGGAGAAGCTTTCTTT.

CDR3 coding DNA: TGTGCCAGCAGCTCCGGAGTTTGGGACTTTGATTCACCCCTCCACTTT. Its protein product is CASSSGVWDFDSPLHF. The rearrangement uses TRBV7-2 and TRBJ1-6; a weak D match, TRBD1 (5 bases). The CDR3 is made up of 16 amino acids. Germline CDR1 SGHTA, CDR2 FQGNSA. V lost 4 bases to trimming and J lost 8 bases, with 18 bases between them.

V usage is TRBV6-2 or TRBV6-3 and J usage is TRBJ2-5; 10 nucleotides align to TRBD2. Germline V gives CDR1 MNHEY, CDR2 SVGEGT. CDR3 size: 18 residues. The V segment lost 2 bases and the J segment 5 bases; nucleotides outside the gene matches: 14. For the CDR3, the DNA is TGTGCCAGCAGTTACCCGACCGGCCAGATAGCGGGAGGTGAGACCCAGTACTTC. Translated, it gives CASSYPTGQIAGGETQYF.

The rearrangement joins TRBV6-2 or TRBV6-3 to TRBJ2-5, with TRBD1 identical over 8 bases. V lost 2 bases, J lost 2 bases, and 4 bases stayed unmatched. The germline CDR1 and CDR2 sequences are MNHEY and SVGEGT. The CDR3 spans 15 residues. DNA for the CDR3: TGTGCCAGCAGTTACGGGACAGGCCGGCAAGAGACCCAGTACTTC. Its protein product is CASSYGTGRQETQYF.

The chain links TRBV6-5 to TRBJ1-2; 7 positions match TRBD1. The germline V gene has CDR1 MNHEY and CDR2 SVGAGI. CDR3 length: 11 amino acids. V shed 6 bases, J shed 11 bases, and the junction held 6 bases outside the gene matches. The CDR3 reads CASSRDSDYTF. In nucleotides, the CDR3 is TGTGCCAGCAGCCGGGACAGCGATTACACCTTC.

This chain links TRBV27 with TRBJ1-1; D not resolved. Trimming shortened V by 1 base and J by 3 bases, and 12 bases separated the two germline ends. The CDR3 loop spans 15 amino acids. The germline V gene has CDR1 MNHEY and CDR2 SMNVEV (reference sequence). In DNA, the CDR3 is TGTGCCAGCAGTTTATGGGGAGGGTTGGACACTGAAGCTTTCTTT. Its protein product is CASSLWGGLDTEAFF.

V and J are TRBV30 and TRBJ1-2; no reliable D call. The CDR3 runs 11 residues. Per the germline V gene, CDR1 is GTSNPN and CDR2 is SVGIG (reference sequence). V lost 8 bases to trimming and J lost 8 bases, with 15 bases between them. The CDR3 bases are TGTGCCCGGAACGCGGGTGAGGGCTACACCTTC. Its translation is CARNAGEGYTF. The complete variable domain, with remaining parts taken from reference TRBV30 and TRBJ1-2, reads SQTIHQWPATLVQPVGSPLSLECTVEGTSNPNLYWYRQAAGRGLQLLFYSVGIGQISSEVPQNLSASRPQDRQFILSSKKLLLSDSGFYLCARNAGEGYTFGSGTRLTVV.

The V and J genes are TRBV7-3 and TRBJ2-3; possibly TRBD1 for D (6 bases). The CDR3 spans 15 residues. V gave up 2 bases and J gave up 1 base, with 10 bases separating them. The germline gives CDR1 SGHTA, CDR2 FQGTGA. This CDR3 reads CASSLQGTRTDTQYF. Written as DNA, the CDR3 is TGTGCCAGCAGCTTACAGGGGACCCGCACAGATACGCAGTATTTT.

The V call is TRBV7-2, the J call TRBJ1-6; D is uncertain. The CDR3 totals 15 residues. V lost 5 bases, J lost 3 bases, and 11 bases lay in between. Germline CDR1 is SGHTA and CDR2 is FQGNSA. CDR3 coding DNA: TGTGCCAGCAGCAGGCGGGTAGACTATAATTCACCCCTCCACTTT. Translation gives CASSRRVDYNSPLHF.

This chain links TRBV27 with TRBJ1-2; D is undetermined. Per germline, CDR1 MNHEY and CDR2 SMNVEV (reference sequence). V lost 0 bases and J lost 0, with 14 bases in between. The CDR3 has 17 amino acids. In DNA form, the CDR3 reads TGTGCCAGCAGTTTATCGAAGGAGGGTGCCTCTAACTATGGCTACACCTTC. Protein: CASSLSKEGASNYGYTF.

The CDR3 coding sequence is TGCGCCAGCAGCTTGGATGCAAGAAACTCTGAAGCTTTCTTT. This encodes CASSLDARNSEAFF. The genes are TRBV5-1 and TRBJ1-1; D uncertain. CDR1 is SGHRS and CDR2 is YFSETQ in the germline V gene. V lost 0 bases, J lost 6 bases, and 12 bases lay in between. CDR3 length: 14 amino acids.